The entry that follows covers one T cell receptor beta chain sequence. It lacks a known antigen. Qualities for individual bases were not recorded, and no much larger clone is one base off. According to the study, the label for this sample's treatment or condition signals: over 15 received Ad26.COV2.S at low or high dose, single or two shots; several received placebo; per-sample allocation not given. For vaccine and placebo recipients, the sequenced repertoires came from samples collected on day 63 after the first injection. Between 29 July and 7 August 2020, Cohort 1b enrolled some 25 adults aged 18-55 years at one site in Boston, USA. Ad26.COV2.S consisted of a replication-incompetent adenovirus type 26 vector by which a prefusion-stabilized SARS-CoV-2 spike protein from the original Wuhan strain was expressed. This sample stems from a study of Ad26.COV2.S vaccination and SARS-CoV-2 variants (dated by TCRdb to the early 2020s). About the investigation overall: Donors in the vaccine arm were drawn from COV1001, a phase I-IIa trial of Ad26.COV2.S in healthy adults that was multicentre, randomized, double-blind and placebo-controlled. Ad26.COV2.S was administered intramuscularly at 5 x 10^10 or 1 x 10^11 viral particles, either as a single shot or as two shots given 56 days apart. The specificity and breadth of SARS-CoV-2-reactive T cell receptors after Ad26.COV2.S vaccination were assessed by TCRbeta repertoire sequencing. A total of 32 samples were included in the TCR-sequenced set, comprising around 19 Ad26.COV2.S vaccine recipients, 5 placebo recipients and 8 SARS-CoV-2 convalescent individuals. Trial participants were randomized into five groups of five: low-dose or high-dose Ad26.COV2.S given once or twice, or placebo on both occasions. Investigators did not know the trial group allocation while performing experiments and assessing outcomes. The paper's findings and limits, for the study overall: After vaccination, spike-specific CD8+ and CD4+ T cell responses were reported to show substantial breadth. Comparable non-spike TCR breadth was observed between vaccine and placebo recipients, consistent with only spike being contained in the vaccine. According to the authors, total T cell responses may have been underestimated by the TCR breadth and depth analyses. Compared with placebo recipients, Ad26.COV2.S recipients showed higher spike-specific TCR breadth (P = 0.0014). Comparing responses between vaccine doses or regimens was not something the study was powered to do.

V gives up 6 bases and J gives up 1 base, and the segment between their germline ends measures 9 bases. Counted from cysteine to phenylalanine, this CDR3 has 13 amino acids. Only the CDR3 region is kept as DNA, spanning 39 bases read in frame from base 1. Based on the germline V gene, the CDR1 and CDR2 sequences are LGHNT and FRNRAP. TCRbeta CDR3 regions were sequenced with the immunoSEQ Assay. After extraction, genomic DNA underwent amplification by bias-controlled multiplex PCR, followed by high-throughput sequencing. In the paper's pipeline: To quantify the absolute abundance of every unique TCRbeta CDR3 region, sequences were collapsed and filtered. T cell fraction was estimated by normalizing TCRbeta template counts to usable DNA, with usable DNA measured through amplification of reference genes found in all nucleated cells. Repertoire TCRs were annotated as SARS-CoV-2-specific by exact matching of V gene, CDR3 amino acid sequence and J gene to a known reactive TCR set. MIRA supplied the reference SARS-CoV-2 TCR set, which was filtered for enrichment in COVID-19-positive ImmuneCODE repertoires so that public or cross-reactive TCRs were removed. Based on the MIRA antigens, annotated TCRs were further analysed at the level of specific ORF or position within ORF. Breadth was defined as the number of annotated unique rearrangements divided by the total number of unique productive rearrangements, and depth was defined as the summed frequency of the annotated unique rearrangements. Group comparisons of TCR breadth used two-sided Wilcoxon rank-sum tests. As stored in TCRdb, this immuneACCESS dataset retains in-frame rearrangements with V and J assigned. A fraction of the clones does not appear; measured against another copy, unresolved V genes explain less than half of the discrepancy, and the remainder lacks a known reason. V, J and clone size were drawn from that table, and D and trimming were deduced from the DNA. Across this sample there are roughly 350,000 clones, with around 89% seen only once. The ten top clones hold around 4.5% of the sample.

The sequence joins TRBV12-5 to TRBJ2-5; perhaps TRBD2 is the D gene, with 5 bases matching. Material: peripheral blood, obtained in a trial of Ad26.COV2.S vaccine versus placebo. The source of this sequence is a person between 18 and 65 years old who received the Ad26.COV2.S COVID-19 vaccine or a placebo. The nucleotides are TGTGCTAGTGGCCGGGATCTCCAAGAGACCCAGTACTTC. It translates to CASGRDLQETQYF.